Below, 13 T cell receptor beta chains from the same sample are listed, as sequenced in a study of blood T cell repertoires in COVID-19. Data came from immunoSEQ multiplex PCR; TCRdb stores just in-frame clones and leaves some out. The sample consists of 25,000 to 30,000 clones, approximately 88% of them appearing once. The sequencing sample was made of peripheral blood. The receptors stem from a human donor in a cohort sampled during active COVID-19.

The rearrangement links TRBV6-2 or TRBV6-3 to TRBJ2-5, with 15 positions matching TRBD2. The CDR3 has 18 amino acids. CDR1 MNHEY and CDR2 SVGEGT come from the germline V gene. V shed 5 bases, J shed 1 base, and the junction held 8 bases outside the gene matches. CDR3 bases: TGTGCCAGCAGTCAGCATCCGGGACTAGCGGGGGGCCAAGAGACCCAGTACTTC. Protein sequence: CASSQHPGLAGGQETQYF.

This clone was seen more than once but under ten times. The rearrangement joins TRBV9 to TRBJ1-4; 7 bases map to TRBD1. Germline V gives CDR1 SGDLS, CDR2 YYNGEE. V shed 4 bases, J shed 0 bases, and the junction held 6 bases outside the gene matches. The CDR3 covers 16 residues. CDR3 in amino acids: CASSPGGLTTNEKLFF. In DNA, the CDR3 is TGTGCCAGCAGCCCAGGGGGACTTACAACTAATGAAAAACTGTTTTTT.

The chain joins TRBV19 to TRBJ2-6, with no clear D. This CDR3 contains 14 residues. Per the germline V gene, CDR1 is LNHDA and CDR2 is SQIVND (reference sequence). Trimming cost V 5 bases and J 1 base, with 6 bases left between them. The CDR3 nucleotides are TGTGCCAGTAGTGAGATGTCTGGGGCCAACGTCCTGACTTTC. Amino acid sequence: CASSEMSGANVLTF. The full variable domain, with the rest looked up from reference TRBV19 and TRBJ2-6, is DGGITQSPKYLFRKEGQNVTLSCEQNLNHDAMYWYRQDPGQGLRLIYYSQIVNDFQKGDIAEGYSVSREKKESFPLTVTSAQKNPTAFYLCASSEMSGANVLTFGAGSRLTVL.

The rearrangement joins TRBV5-1 to TRBJ2-7, with TRBD1 identical over 7 bases. The CDR3 extends over 14 amino acids. Germline V lookup: CDR1 SGHRS, CDR2 YFSETQ. The V and J ends lost 4 bases and 4 bases, in that order; junction bases with no gene match: 8. CDR3 nucleotides: TGCGCCAGCAGCACCTCCGGGACAGAGTACGAGCAGTACTTC. It yields the protein CASSTSGTEYEQYF.

This clone was detected once. V is TRBV5-5 and J is TRBJ2-3, with TRBD1 matching 8 bases. Germline trimming cut 1 base from V and 3 bases from J; bases unmatched to any gene: 13. Germline lookup yields CDR1 SGHKS and CDR2 YYEKEE (reference sequence). CDR3 size: 18 residues. The CDR3 DNA reads as TGTGCCAGCAGCTTGTCCTGGACAGGGCAACCTTGGACAGATACGCAGTATTTT. Amino acids: CASSLSWTGQPWTDTQYF.

V is TRBV5-1 and J is TRBJ2-7; a weak D match, TRBD1 (5 bases). The CDR3 length is 15 residues. V lost 3 bases to trimming and J lost 3 bases, with 16 bases between them. Germline loops: CDR1 SGHRS, CDR2 YFSETQ. CDR3 amino acids: CASSSQAGLSYEQYF. The CDR3 nucleotides are TGCGCCAGCAGCTCTCAGGCAGGGTTGAGCTACGAGCAGTACTTC. Combining the CDR3 with reference TRBV5-1 and TRBJ2-7 gives the whole variable domain KAGVTQTPRYLIKTRGQQVTLSCSPISGHRSVSWYQQTPGQGLQFLFEYFSETQRNKGNFPGRFSGRQFSNSRSEMNVSTLELGDSALYLCASSSQAGLSYEQYFGPGTRLTVT.

The chain carries TRBV29-1 and TRBJ2-7; 9 positions match TRBD1. Germline V gives CDR1 SQVTM, CDR2 ANQGSEA. The CDR3 spans 14 residues. V lost 3 bases and J lost 2; bases outside the gene matches: 5. The CDR3 loop is CSVDLGQGTYEQYF. The CDR3 DNA follows: TGCAGCGTTGACCTAGGACAGGGGACCTACGAGCAGTACTTC.

The genes are TRBV19 and TRBJ1-2; a weak D match, TRBD1 (6 bases). CDR1 and CDR2 from the germline V gene are LNHDA and SQIVND (reference sequence). With 4 bases removed from V and 8 bases from J, the gap between germline ends came to 20 bases. CDR3 length equals 15 residues. The DNA of the CDR3 is TGTGCCAGTAGTACTCTCGGTGGGCCAAGGGGGGGCTACACCTTC. Amino acids: CASSTLGGPRGGYTF.

The chain recombines TRBV2 with TRBJ1-2; 8 nucleotides align to TRBD1. This CDR3 has 14 amino acids. V trimming: 7 bases; J trimming: 6 bases; junction bases outside the gene matches: 10. CDR1 SNHLY and CDR2 FYNNEI come from the germline V gene. CDR3 sequence: CASNRGQGGHGYTF. DNA for the CDR3: TGTGCCAGCAACCGCGGACAGGGAGGGCATGGCTACACCTTC.

The chain links TRBV2 to TRBJ1-1; TRBD1 matches at 8 bases. Germline V gene sequence: CDR1 SNHLY, CDR2 FYNNEI. The CDR3 has 15 amino acids. V was pared by 10 bases and J by 4 bases, with 14 bases of the junction left unmatched. The CDR3 DNA is TGTGCCAATCGTAGGTCGGACAGGGCTAGCACTGAAGCTTTCTTT. Its translation is CANRRSDRASTEAFF.

J is TRBJ2-3 and V is TRBV18; 11 bases map to TRBD2. The V gene end was trimmed by 6 bases and the J gene end by 0 bases; junction bases not matched to a gene: 11. Per germline, CDR1 KGHSH and CDR2 LQKENI. The CDR3 sequence is 18 residues long. The CDR3 reads CASSPLAGGLSSTDTQYF. In nucleotides, the CDR3 is TGTGCCAGCTCTCCGCTAGCGGGGGGTTTGTCTAGCACAGATACGCAGTATTTT. The full variable domain, with the rest looked up from reference TRBV18 and TRBJ2-3, is NAGVMQNPRHLVRRRGQEARLRCSPMKGHSHVYWYRQLPEEGLKFMVYLQKENIIDESGMPKERFSAEFPKEGPSILRIQQVVRGDSAAYFCASSPLAGGLSSTDTQYFGPGTRLTVL.

V gene TRBV4-2 combines with J gene TRBJ2-7, with 9 bases fitting TRBD2. Germline lookup yields CDR1 LGHNA and CDR2 YNFKEQ. The V gene end was trimmed by 0 bases and the J gene end by 0 bases; junction bases not matched to a gene: 3. There are 16 residues in the CDR3. CDR3: CASSQESGGNSYEQYF. Written as DNA, the CDR3 is TGTGCCAGCAGCCAAGAGAGCGGGGGGAACTCCTACGAGCAGTACTTC.

The genes are TRBV25-1 and TRBJ2-1; 13 positions match TRBD2. Germline CDR1 MGHDK, CDR2 SYGVNS. The CDR3 sequence is 17 residues long. V lost 4 bases to trimming and J lost 0 bases; unmatched junction nucleotides: 3. The CDR3 reads CASSGGLAGSSYNEQFF. For the CDR3, the DNA is TGTGCCAGCAGTGGGGGACTAGCGGGATCCTCCTACAATGAGCAGTTCTTC.